This passage covers 17 T cell receptor beta chains from one sample sequenced in a study of blood T cell repertoires in COVID-19 (dated by TCRdb to about 2020). Library preparation was by the immunoSEQ multiplex PCR assay. This is the immuneACCESS table as TCRdb keeps it, with only in-frame sequences that have V and J called. A part of the clones is gone; compared with another copy, unresolved V genes explain less than half, and the rest is unexplained. The sample table contains hundreds of thousands of clones; only one count was recorded for roughly 84% of them. The top ten constitute 5.5% to 7.5% of the sample. Sequenced: PBMCs or T cells enriched from blood (not recorded which). Receptor source: a woman in her 40s who had recovered from COVID-19.

In DNA form, the CDR3 reads TGCGCCAGCAGCTTGGGGGGAGCTCCCCACAATGAGCAGTTCTTC. It translates to CASSLGGAPHNEQFF. This rearrangement joins TRBV5-1 to TRBJ2-1, with D perhaps matching TRBD2 (5 bases). Germline lookup yields CDR1 SGHRS and CDR2 YFSETQ. The CDR3 is 15 amino acids. The V end lost 0 bases, the J end lost 5 bases, and 12 bases lay between the germline ends. Full variable domain (missing parts from reference TRBV5-1 and TRBJ2-1): KAGVTQTPRYLIKTRGQQVTLSCSPISGHRSVSWYQQTPGQGLQFLFEYFSETQRNKGNFPGRFSGRQFSNSRSEMNVSTLELGDSALYLCASSLGGAPHNEQFFGPGTRLTVL.

The rearrangement joins TRBV19 to TRBJ2-2, with TRBD1 as a possible D gene (6 bases). CDR1 is LNHDA, CDR2 SQIVND, per germline (reference sequence). V was shortened by 5 bases and J by 6 bases, with 16 bases between the two germline ends. CDR3 size: 15 residues. In DNA, the CDR3 is TGTGCCAGTAGTCTAAAATCAGGGGTTCCCGGGGAGCTGTTTTTT. This codes for CASSLKSGVPGELFF.

This clone has more than one count but fewer than ten. V and J are TRBV27 and TRBJ2-5; D gene uncertain. The CDR3 consists of 13 residues. Germline V lookup: CDR1 MNHEY, CDR2 SMNVEV (reference sequence). Deletions cut 5 bases from V and 0 bases from J, with 7 bases between. The CDR3 sequence: CASSPVYQETQYF. CDR3 DNA sequence: TGTGCCAGCAGTCCAGTGTACCAAGAGACCCAGTACTTC.

V and J are TRBV24-1 and TRBJ2-1, with a tentative D call TRBD2 (6 bases). Trimming stripped 4 bases from V and 6 bases from J, with 12 bases between. The germline V gene has CDR1 KGHDR and CDR2 SFDVKD. The CDR3 consists of 14 residues. The CDR3: CATSEGGTFNEQFF. In nucleotides, the CDR3 is TGTGCCACCAGTGAGGGCGGGACTTTCAATGAGCAGTTCTTC.

The V and J genes are TRBV18 and TRBJ2-5; 8 positions match TRBD2. After removal of 5 bases from V and 2 bases from J, the junction contained 16 bases not matched to a gene. CDR1 and CDR2 (germline): KGHSH, LQKENI. The CDR3 runs to 18 residues. Here the CDR3 reads CASSGGSSGSPVQETQYF. The CDR3, as DNA: TGTGCCAGCTCAGGCGGGTCCAGCGGGAGCCCCGTTCAAGAGACCCAGTACTTC.

This chain uses TRBV10-3 with TRBJ1-2, with 7 bases fitting TRBD1. This CDR3 has 15 amino acids. Looked up from germline, CDR1 is ENHRY and CDR2 is SYGVKD. Unmatched junction bases numbered 7, after V lost 6 bases and J lost 0 bases. DNA of the CDR3: TGTGCCATCAGGGACAGGCTCGTAACTAACTATGGCTACACCTTC. Amino acid sequence: CAIRDRLVTNYGYTF.

The chain is built from TRBV11-2 and TRBJ1-2, with a possible D match to TRBD1 (5 bases). This CDR3 is built from 12 residues. V lost 1 base to trimming and J lost 6 bases, with 6 bases between them. Looked up from germline, CDR1 is SGHAT and CDR2 is FQNNGV. CDR3 sequence: CASSLGGDGYTF. The CDR3 coding sequence is TGTGCCAGCAGCTTAGGGGGGGATGGCTACACCTTC.

The chain couples TRBV7-2 to TRBJ2-5; 7 bases map to TRBD2. The CDR3 covers 14 residues. The V gene's germline CDR1 is SGHTA and CDR2 FQGNSA. The V segment lost 5 bases and the J segment 1 base; nucleotides outside the gene matches: 4. In nucleotides, the CDR3 is TGTGCCAGCAGCGGCAGCGGGGCCCAAGAGACCCAGTACTTC. It yields the protein CASSGSGAQETQYF.

V usage is TRBV29-1 and J usage is TRBJ2-5, with 12 positions matching TRBD2. V gave up 2 bases and J gave up 8 bases; unmatched junction bases: 3. CDR1 and CDR2 from the germline V gene are SQVTM and ANQGSEA. The CDR3 is 13 residues long. In DNA form, the CDR3 reads TGCAGCGTTGAACTAGCGGGAGGGCCAACCCAGTACTTC. It translates to CSVELAGGPTQYF.

This clone has just one count. This rearrangement joins TRBV4-2 to TRBJ1-1, with D possibly being TRBD1 (5 bases). Trimming pared 0 bases from V and 4 bases from J, leaving 9 bases between. Germline CDR1 is LGHNA and CDR2 is YNFKEQ. This CDR3 comprises 14 residues. For the CDR3, the DNA is TGTGCCAGCAGCCAAGAAGACAGTTCCACTGAAGCTTTCTTT. It encodes CASSQEDSSTEAFF.

The chain links TRBV2 to TRBJ1-6; D is ambiguous. CDR3 length: 15 residues. CDR1 is SNHLY and CDR2 is FYNNEI in the germline V gene. CDR3 in amino acids: CAGVEESSYNSPLHF. CDR3 bases: TGTGCTGGAGTGGAAGAGAGCTCCTATAATTCACCCCTCCACTTT.

The V call is TRBV7-9, the J call TRBJ1-1; 8 positions match TRBD1. CDR3 length equals 15 residues. Germline CDR1 and CDR2: SEHNR and FQNEAQ (reference sequence). J gave up 4 bases and V 5 bases, and 9 bases lay outside the gene matches. The CDR3 DNA is TGTGCCAGCAGCCCACCCGGACAGGGCACCACTGAAGCTTTCTTT. Translating it yields CASSPPGQGTTEAFF. The whole variable domain, remainder taken from reference TRBV7-9 and TRBJ1-1, is DTGVSQNPRHKITKRGQNVTFRCDPISEHNRLYWYRQTLGQGPEFLTYFQNEAQLEKSRLLSDRFSAERPKGSFSTLEIQRTEQGDSAMYLCASSPPGQGTTEAFFGQGTRLTVV.

This rearrangement joins TRBV24-1 to TRBJ2-1; 9 bases are a match to TRBD2. Trimming cost V 4 bases and J 0 bases; bases outside gene matches: 6. This CDR3 has 17 residues. Germline CDR1 KGHDR, CDR2 SFDVKD. CDR3 DNA: TGTGCCACCAGTGAGGGACTAGCTTGGAGCTCCTACAATGAGCAGTTCTTC. Amino acid sequence: CATSEGLAWSSYNEQFF.

This clone was seen a single time. V usage is TRBV28 and J usage is TRBJ2-1, with a weak D call TRBD2 (6 bases). This CDR3 is built from 15 residues. Looked up from germline, CDR1 is MDHEN and CDR2 is SYDVKM. V shed 3 bases and J shed 0 bases, with 9 bases lying between them. CDR3: CASSFSGSSYNEQFF. The CDR3 nucleotides read TGTGCCAGCAGTTTTTCCGGGAGCTCCTACAATGAGCAGTTCTTC.

This clone was detected once. J is TRBJ1-1 and V is TRBV10-3; the D gene is possibly TRBD1 (5 bases). With 5 bases removed from V and 11 bases from J, the gap between germline ends came to 18 bases. CDR1 and CDR2 from the germline V gene are ENHRY and SYGVKD. The CDR3 is made up of 13 amino acids. The CDR3 nucleotides read TGTGCCATCAGTTCGTATACTGGGGCGGGGGCTTTCTTT. Residues: CAISSYTGAGAFF.

This clone has only one observation. The chain combines TRBV7-2 with TRBJ2-7; 10 bases fit TRBD1. Trimming took 5 bases from V and 5 from J; bases not matched to a gene: 9. Germline values: CDR1 SGHTA, CDR2 FQGNSA. The CDR3 consists of 15 residues. The CDR3 sequence: CASSARQGAVDEQYF. Here the CDR3 DNA reads TGTGCCAGCAGCGCCAGACAGGGGGCGGTTGACGAGCAGTACTTC.

The chain is built from TRBV15 and TRBJ2-7; 13 bases agree with TRBD2. The germline CDR1 and CDR2 sequences are LNHNV and YYDKDF (reference sequence). The length of the CDR3 is 15 residues. V lost 1 base to trimming and J lost 5 bases; unmatched junction nucleotides: 2. The CDR3 DNA reads as TGTGCCACCAGCAGAGGGACTAGCGGGAGCGACGAGCAGTACTTC. Amino acids: CATSRGTSGSDEQYF.